This T cell receptor (beta chain) comes out of a study of shared clonotypes between healthy human individuals. Donors were healthy HIV-negative adults without recently reported acute infections or vaccinations. CD45RA+ naive and CD45RA-negative memory subsets were separated from CD4+ cells. This clone turned up a few times. Only in-frame clones appear in the TCRdb table, and some are missing; sequencing was by immunoSEQ multiplex PCR. The data contain 950,000 to 1,200,000 clones, 70% to 85% of them singletons. The CDR3 contains 14 residues. The V gene lost 3 bases and the J gene lost 4 bases, with 12 bases spanning the gap. Germline V gene sequence: CDR1 LNHDA, CDR2 SQIVND (reference sequence).

Sample: memory CD4+ T cells from PBMCs. Specified subset: CD45RA-negative fraction. The TCR was taken from a man younger than 35 in good health. Some clones in this sample may be carry-over from other donors' samples. The rearrangement links TRBV19 to TRBJ1-1; D is perhaps TRBD1 (6 bases). Written as DNA, the CDR3 is TGTGCCAGTAGTATTTACAGGGAAGGCACTGAAGCTTTCTTT. Translated: CASSIYREGTEAFF.